The next 3 T cell receptor beta chains were all read from a single sample in a study of blood T cell repertoires in COVID-19. Measured with immunoSEQ multiplex PCR; TCRdb has only the in-frame clones, and not every one. The data contain approximately 240,000 clones, around 80% of them singletons. The material sequenced was peripheral blood. All receptors derive from a woman in her 40s with active or convalescent COVID-19.

This sequence joins TRBV7-2 and TRBJ1-6, with D maybe TRBD1 (5 bases). The CDR3 sequence is 14 residues long. The germline gives CDR1 SGHTA, CDR2 FQGNSA. The V and J ends lost 7 bases and 7 bases respectively, with 14 bases between them. CDR3 amino acids: CASTPGGRNSPLHF. For the CDR3, the DNA is TGTGCCAGCACCCCGGGGGGGAGGAATTCACCCCTCCACTTT.

The V gene is TRBV15, the J gene TRBJ1-3; D is uncertain. This CDR3 contains 13 residues. V gave up 0 bases and J gave up 11 bases, with 11 bases separating them. Germline V gives CDR1 LNHNV, CDR2 YYDKDF (reference sequence). CDR3 sequence (DNA): TGTGCCACCAGCAGAGATCCAGCGAACCCCATATATTTT. Translated, it gives CATSRDPANPIYF.

V is TRBV7-2 and J is TRBJ2-1; maybe TRBD2 (6 bases). This CDR3 region has 16 residues. Germline CDR1 SGHTA, CDR2 FQGNSA. The ends were cut back, 5 bases at V and 0 bases at J, with 14 bases in the middle. CDR3 loop: CASSLAGLSSYNEQFF. In DNA, the CDR3 is TGTGCCAGCAGCCTCGCGGGACTGAGCTCCTACAATGAGCAGTTCTTC.